Below, one T cell receptor beta chain is given with its context. Its specificity is unknown. Trimming took 6 bases from V and 0 from J, leaving 13 bases between them. From germline, CDR1 is SGHNT and CDR2 YYREEE (reference sequence). The CDR3 runs to 16 residues. The sample belongs to a study of beta chain features in type 1 diabetes. Study outcomes and limitations: Because the template was cDNA, high-expressing cells might be over-represented. It was among patients, rather than healthy donors, that naive, central memory and Treg TCRB repertoires appeared more similar.

Sorting based on CD45RO/CCR7/CD25/CD127/CD95/CD27 separated CD4+ naive, central memory, regulatory and stem cell-like memory cells. The investigators reverse transcribed all of the isolated RNA, so they sequenced expressed TCRB transcripts. This table comes from immunoSEQ multiplex PCR, and its TCRdb copy is limited to in-frame clones, with some not included. The table shows about 180,000 clones, with 13% occurring only once. The material sequenced was central memory CD4+ T cells from blood. The chain has TRBV5-4 and TRBJ2-6; the D gene is possibly TRBD1 (6 bases). The receptor was derived from a young woman in good health. CDR3 nucleotide sequence: TGTGCCAGCATCGGGACACCGCTCTCTGGGGCCAACGTCCTGACTTTC. This codes for CASIGTPLSGANVLTF.